The 32 T cell receptor beta chains below all came from one sample that was sequenced in a study of T-cell reconstitution after alpha-beta-depleted transplantation in children. Unique molecular identifiers were built into the TCRbeta library. TCRdb re-derived calls from the PCR reads in MiXCR, one entry per CDR3 protein. The table includes about 170,000 distinct CDR3 sequences, 11% detected once. Sequenced material: PBMCs, taken before TCRalphabeta/CD19-depleted stem cell transplant. The receptors here all came from a boy between 2 and 10 years old with acute myeloid leukemia, due to receive a stem cell transplant.

This sequence joins TRBV12-3 or TRBV12-4 and TRBJ1-4; D is unclear. V was cut by 3 bases and J by 8 bases, with 10 bases left in between. The CDR3 extends over 13 amino acids. The CDR3: CASSFLNQEKLFF. CDR3 in DNA: TGTGCCAGCAGTTTTTTAAACCAGGAAAAACTGTTTTTT.

V is TRBV5-4 and J is TRBJ2-1; possibly TRBD1 for D (5 bases). V lost 0 bases, J lost 5 bases, and 12 bases lay in between. This CDR3 has 15 residues. From germline, CDR1 is SGHNT and CDR2 YYREEE (reference sequence). CDR3 sequence (DNA): TGTGCCAGCAGCTTGGGTGGGGCCCCCAACAATGAGCAGTTCTTC. Its protein is CASSLGGAPNNEQFF.

The table lists this clonotype with many counts. This chain connects TRBV7-9 to TRBJ1-5; D unresolved. The germline V and J ends were trimmed by 1 base and 13 bases, with 11 bases remaining between them. This CDR3 region has 12 residues. Germline assignment: CDR1 SEHNR and CDR2 FQNEAQ (reference sequence). As DNA, the CDR3 is TGTGCCAGCAGCTTAGGGTCAGTGCCACAGCATTTT. Its translation: CASSLGSVPQHF.

The sample holds many counts of this clonotype. The chain links TRBV28 to TRBJ1-3; 9 bases map to TRBD1. The CDR3 runs 16 residues. V trimming: 5 bases; J trimming: 4 bases; junction bases outside the gene matches: 9. The germline V gene encodes CDR1 MDHEN and CDR2 SYDVKM. CDR3 residues: CASSIPQGAGGNTIYF. CDR3 bases: TGTGCCAGCAGTATCCCACAGGGGGCTGGAGGAAACACCATATATTTT.

The chain combines TRBV6-2 or TRBV6-3 with TRBJ2-1; D is undetermined. V was clipped by 7 bases and J by 8 bases, with 18 bases between them. Per germline, CDR1 MNHEY and CDR2 SVGEGT. This CDR3 is built from 14 residues. This CDR3 reads CASNYGRTSDEQFF. The CDR3 DNA sequence: TGTGCCAGCAACTACGGGCGGACCTCGGATGAGCAGTTCTTC.

Ten or more counts support this clonotype. CDR3 in DNA: TGTGCCATCAGCCGGGACACGAACACCGGGGAGCTGTTTTTT. This gives the protein CAISRDTNTGELFF. The chain has TRBV10-3 and TRBJ2-2; D might be TRBD1 (6 bases). The germline V gene encodes CDR1 ENHRY and CDR2 SYGVKD. Trimming took off 6 bases at V and 0 bases at J, with 8 bases between the two ends. This CDR3 comprises 14 residues.

In its sample, this clonotype was seen many times. The rearrangement links TRBV6-2 or TRBV6-3 to TRBJ1-2; possibly TRBD1 for D (5 bases). Trimming cost V 0 bases and J 2 bases, with 10 bases left between them. Germline V gives CDR1 MNHEY, CDR2 SVGEGT. CDR3 length: 15 amino acids. The CDR3 DNA reads as TGTGCCAGCAGTTACTCGATGGCAGGGAACTATGGCTACACCTTC. It translates to CASSYSMAGNYGYTF.

This clonotype was seen ten or more times. The CDR3 region is CASSQESRLSTDTQYF. The CDR3 DNA sequence: TGTGCCAGCAGCCAAGAATCACGACTAAGCACAGATACGCAGTATTTT. The chain has TRBV3-1 and TRBJ2-3, with a weak D call TRBD2 (5 bases). Deletions cut 0 bases from V and 0 bases from J, with 10 bases between. Germline-derived CDR1 and CDR2 are LGHDT and YNNKEL (reference sequence). The CDR3 loop spans 16 amino acids.

This clonotype occurred many times. The chain couples TRBV29-1 to TRBJ2-3; D call uncertain. There are 10 residues in the CDR3. Per the germline V gene, CDR1 is SQVTM and CDR2 is ANQGSEA. Trimming removed 7 bases at V and 3 bases at J, with 5 bases between. CDR3 loop: CSGVTDTQYF. In DNA, the CDR3 is TGCAGCGGGGTGACAGATACGCAGTATTTT.

This clonotype was counted at least ten times. The V and J genes are TRBV3-1 and TRBJ2-7; D remains ambiguous. This CDR3 spans 16 amino acids. The germline V and J ends were trimmed by 0 bases and 0 bases, with 12 bases remaining between them. CDR1 is LGHDT, CDR2 YNNKEL, per germline (reference sequence). Here the CDR3 DNA reads TGTGCCAGCAGCCAAGATTACACGCCTAGCTCCTACGAGCAGTACGTC. Residues: CASSQDYTPSSYEQYV.

This clonotype occurred many times. This chain uses TRBV3-1 with TRBJ1-1; a possible D gene is TRBD1 (6 bases). Per germline, CDR1 LGHDT and CDR2 YNNKEL (reference sequence). Trimming removed 1 base at V and 0 bases at J, with 15 bases between. This CDR3 is built from 17 residues. The CDR3 DNA reads as TGTGCCAGCAGCCAAGGGCTGGGGGCCCTAATGAACACTGAAGCTTTCTTT. Encoded protein: CASSQGLGALMNTEAFF.

In this sample, this clonotype turned up many times. A junction boundary mismatches the germline segment, possibly from a read error. The chain recombines TRBV5-4 with TRBJ2-2; D remains unclear. Germline lookup yields CDR1 SGHNT and CDR2 YYREEE (reference sequence). CDR3 size: 14 residues. The CDR3, as DNA: TGTGCCAGCAGATTGGTATCAAACACCGGGGAGCTGTTTTTT. Its protein product is CASRLVSNTGELFF.

This clonotype was seen ten or more times. This chain connects TRBV12-3 or TRBV12-4 to TRBJ2-1, with D hard to call. The V gene lost 6 bases and the J gene lost 6 bases, with 9 bases spanning the gap. CDR3 size: 12 residues. The CDR3 DNA is TGTGCCAGCAGCACGTGGTCCAATGAGCAGTTCTTC. This gives the protein CASSTWSNEQFF.

The chain carries TRBV5-4 and TRBJ2-3; D is unresolved. The CDR3 covers 15 residues. The germline V and J ends were trimmed by 0 bases and 0 bases, with 8 bases remaining between them. Germline CDR1 SGHNT, CDR2 YYREEE (reference sequence). CDR3 sequence reads: CASSLVASSTDTQYF. DNA for the CDR3: TGTGCCAGCAGCTTGGTTGCGTCTAGCACAGATACGCAGTATTTT.

This clonotype came up many times. The chain employs TRBV20-1 and TRBJ2-7, with 12 bases fitting TRBD1. This CDR3 has 13 residues. J gave up 7 bases and V 6 bases, and 7 bases lay outside the gene matches. Germline V gives CDR1 DFQATT, CDR2 SNEGSKA (reference sequence). The CDR3 DNA is TGCAGTGCGCCCGGGACAGGGGGCTTTGAGCAGTACTTC. Translation gives CSAPGTGGFEQYF.

This clonotype has a count of ten or more. V and J are TRBV20-1 and TRBJ1-5, with unresolved D. Trimming took 5 bases from V and 11 from J, leaving 19 bases between them. The CDR3 runs to 13 residues. Germline values: CDR1 DFQATT, CDR2 SNEGSKA (reference sequence). CDR3 nucleotides: TGCAGTGCTCGGGCCAGCCGCCCGGATTCCCAGCATTTT. As protein: CSARASRPDSQHF.

On this clonotype itself: With a much larger clone just one base away, this may be a read error. The V call is TRBV7-9, the J call TRBJ2-1; 10 nucleotides align to TRBD2. J was trimmed by 6 bases and V by 7 bases; bases with no gene match: 9. The CDR3 has 15 residues. CDR1 is SEHNR and CDR2 is FQNEAQ in the germline V gene (reference sequence). The CDR3 sequence is CASTPRTSGRNEQFF. CDR3 coding DNA: TGTGCCAGCACCCCCCGGACTAGCGGTCGCAATGAGCAGTTCTTC.

This chain joins TRBV20-1 and TRBJ1-3, with D hard to call. Trimming removed 4 bases at V and 1 base at J, with 17 bases between. This CDR3 has 16 amino acids. The V gene's germline CDR1 is DFQATT and CDR2 SNEGSKA (reference sequence). The CDR3: CSAIELQASSGNTIYF. As DNA, the CDR3 is TGCAGTGCTATTGAACTGCAGGCTTCATCTGGAAACACCATATATTTT.

This clonotype was counted ten times or more. The V and J genes are TRBV20-1 and TRBJ2-7; 7 nucleotides match TRBD2. This CDR3 region has 14 residues. J lost 4 bases, V lost 1 base, and 7 bases had no gene match. Germline CDR1 reads DFQATT; CDR2 reads SNEGSKA (reference sequence). Here the CDR3 reads CSARVGGSSYEQYF. The CDR3 coding sequence is TGCAGTGCTAGAGTCGGGGGGAGTAGTTACGAGCAGTACTTC.

This clonotype was observed at least ten times. V and J are TRBV6-5 and TRBJ1-6; tentatively, D is TRBD1 (5 bases). The CDR3 is made up of 14 amino acids. Trimming cost V 2 bases and J 7 bases, with 9 bases left between them. CDR1 is MNHEY, CDR2 SVGAGI, per germline. CDR3 region: CASSYGTGNSPLHF. The CDR3 nucleotides read TGTGCCAGCAGTTACGGGACGGGAAATTCACCCCTCCACTTT.

A note on this clonotype: This may be a read error: a much more frequent sequence differs by one nucleotide. The gene calls are TRBV18 and TRBJ2-2; perhaps TRBD1 as D (6 bases). The germline V and J ends were trimmed by 0 bases and 6 bases, with 11 bases remaining between them. The CDR3 is 15 residues long. Germline lookup yields CDR1 KGHSH and CDR2 LQKENI. CDR3 amino acids: CASSPPRGVAGELFF. The CDR3 DNA sequence: TGTGCCAGCTCACCACCCAGGGGAGTCGCCGGGGAGCTGTTTTTT.

This clonotype has a count of ten or more. CDR3 protein: CASRQTAGTGGAYNSPLHF. The CDR3 region has the DNA TGTGCCAGCAGACAAACAGCCGGGACAGGGGGCGCTTATAATTCACCCCTCCACTTT. The rearrangement uses TRBV25-1 and TRBJ1-6, with 12 bases aligning to TRBD1. Germline CDR1 reads MGHDK; CDR2 reads SYGVNS. This CDR3 has 19 residues. Trimming cost V 6 bases and J 4 bases; bases outside gene matches: 13.

This clonotype was seen many times. The genes are TRBV7-9 and TRBJ2-3; 12 bases are a match to TRBD2. Germline V gene lookup returns CDR1 SEHNR and CDR2 FQNEAQ (reference sequence). This CDR3 is 16 amino acids long. The ends lost 4 bases at V and 5 bases at J; junction bases unmatched: 7. This CDR3 is CASSSTSGGVLDTQYF. CDR3 coding DNA: TGTGCCAGCAGCTCGACTAGCGGGGGTGTTCTAGATACGCAGTATTTT.

This clonotype appeared many times. The chain joins TRBV28 to TRBJ1-3, with D maybe TRBD1 (6 bases). CDR3 length: 15 amino acids. Germline V lookup: CDR1 MDHEN, CDR2 SYDVKM. The V end lost 7 bases, the J end lost 7 bases, and 20 bases lay between the germline ends. The CDR3 DNA reads as TGTGCCAGCATCGAGGGGGGGGCGAAGGAGAACACCATATATTTT. Its translation is CASIEGGAKENTIYF.

V gene TRBV3-1 combines with J gene TRBJ2-7, with TRBD1 identical over 9 bases. Looked up from germline, CDR1 is LGHDT and CDR2 is YNNKEL (reference sequence). CDR3 length: 18 amino acids. The CDR3 reads CATSQRDREILTHYEQYV. The CDR3 coding sequence is TGTGCCACCAGCCAACGGGACAGGGAAATCCTGACACACTACGAGCAGTACGTC.

This clonotype was seen ten or more times. The genes are TRBV6-5 and TRBJ2-7; D gene uncertain. Looked up from germline, CDR1 is MNHEY and CDR2 is SVGAGI. The CDR3 length is 11 residues. Trimming took 2 bases from V and 6 from J, leaving 5 bases between them. Here the CDR3 reads CASSYAGEQYV. The CDR3 DNA is TGTGCCAGCAGTTACGCTGGCGAGCAGTACGTC.

In this sample, this clonotype turned up many times. The chain is built from TRBV4-1 and TRBJ2-1; 10 bases agree with TRBD2. With V trimmed by 4 bases and J by 7 bases, 7 bases remained unmatched. The germline gives CDR1 MGHRA, CDR2 YSYEKL. The CDR3 totals 15 residues. CDR3 coding DNA: TGCGCCAGCAGCCCAGTGGGACTAGCGTCGAATGAGCAGTTCTTC. Translating it yields CASSPVGLASNEQFF.

This clonotype was seen repeatedly, ten times or more. The chain joins TRBV12-3 or TRBV12-4 to TRBJ2-1, with TRBD1 matching over 9 bases. The CDR3 has 16 amino acids. Trimming took 6 bases from V and 5 from J; bases not matched to a gene: 11. This CDR3 is CASRSTRTGVNNEQFF. The CDR3 coding sequence is TGTGCCAGCAGATCGACACGGACAGGGGTTAACAATGAGCAGTTCTTC.

This chain joins TRBV10-3 and TRBJ2-5; D is possibly TRBD2 (6 bases). Germline V CDR1 and CDR2: ENHRY, SYGVKD. This CDR3 has 17 residues. V was cut by 2 bases and J by 1 base, with 17 bases left in between. Here the CDR3 reads CAISEETGTGGQETQYF. CDR3 DNA sequence: TGTGCCATCAGTGAGGAAACCGGGACTGGGGGCCAAGAGACCCAGTACTTC.

This clonotype appeared many times. The rearrangement uses TRBV20-1 and TRBJ2-7; D call uncertain. The V end was cut by 7 bases, the J end by 2 bases, with 18 bases between. Germline loops: CDR1 DFQATT, CDR2 SNEGSKA (reference sequence). The CDR3 has 14 amino acids. CDR3 region: CSVRSLSATYEQYF. CDR3 in DNA: TGCAGTGTAAGAAGTCTTTCGGCAACCTACGAGCAGTACTTC.

This clonotype was picked up many times. The rearrangement uses TRBV5-1 and TRBJ2-1; 9 bases are a match to TRBD2. The germline CDR1 and CDR2 sequences are SGHRS and YFSETQ. V was pared by 3 bases and J by 8 bases, with 9 bases of the junction left unmatched. CDR3 length: 15 residues. CDR3 nucleotide sequence: TGCGCCAGCAGCTGGACTAGCGCCTCCTCGGATGAGCAGTTCTTC. This codes for CASSWTSASSDEQFF.

This clonotype was detected many times. J is TRBJ1-2 and V is TRBV30; D remains ambiguous. V was cut by 0 bases and J by 6 bases, with 11 bases left in between. In germline, CDR1 is GTSNPN, CDR2 SVGIG (reference sequence). The CDR3 consists of 13 residues. The CDR3 reads CAWSVLLRDGYTF. The DNA of the CDR3 is TGTGCCTGGAGTGTACTTTTACGGGATGGCTACACCTTC.